This TCR beta chain was identified in a study of blood T cell repertoires in COVID-19. Study-level background: Researchers got acute and convalescent COVID-19 samples from the United States, Italy and Spain. In each case, the material was cDNA or gDNA derived from T cells, B-cell-depleted T cells, or PBMCs.

Per the authors' pipeline: How many nucleated cells were present was estimated from reference gene primer amplification. The repertoire was sequenced with immunoSEQ multiplex PCR; TCRdb's copy has only in-frame clones and lacks some. V, J and clone size are those of that table, while D and trimming were read from the DNA. The sample lists about 200,000 clones, 88% occurring once. Germline V CDR1 and CDR2: SGHNT, YYREEE (reference sequence). CDR3 length: 12 amino acids. Deletions cut 4 bases from V and 5 bases from J, with 9 bases between. This chain joins TRBV5-4 and TRBJ2-5; TRBD2 might be the D (5 bases). The sample taken for sequencing was peripheral blood. This sequence was found in a human donor in a cohort sampled during active COVID-19. CDR3 protein: CASSLRGETQYF. CDR3 sequence (DNA): TGTGCCAGCAGCCTCCGAGGGGAGACCCAGTACTTC.